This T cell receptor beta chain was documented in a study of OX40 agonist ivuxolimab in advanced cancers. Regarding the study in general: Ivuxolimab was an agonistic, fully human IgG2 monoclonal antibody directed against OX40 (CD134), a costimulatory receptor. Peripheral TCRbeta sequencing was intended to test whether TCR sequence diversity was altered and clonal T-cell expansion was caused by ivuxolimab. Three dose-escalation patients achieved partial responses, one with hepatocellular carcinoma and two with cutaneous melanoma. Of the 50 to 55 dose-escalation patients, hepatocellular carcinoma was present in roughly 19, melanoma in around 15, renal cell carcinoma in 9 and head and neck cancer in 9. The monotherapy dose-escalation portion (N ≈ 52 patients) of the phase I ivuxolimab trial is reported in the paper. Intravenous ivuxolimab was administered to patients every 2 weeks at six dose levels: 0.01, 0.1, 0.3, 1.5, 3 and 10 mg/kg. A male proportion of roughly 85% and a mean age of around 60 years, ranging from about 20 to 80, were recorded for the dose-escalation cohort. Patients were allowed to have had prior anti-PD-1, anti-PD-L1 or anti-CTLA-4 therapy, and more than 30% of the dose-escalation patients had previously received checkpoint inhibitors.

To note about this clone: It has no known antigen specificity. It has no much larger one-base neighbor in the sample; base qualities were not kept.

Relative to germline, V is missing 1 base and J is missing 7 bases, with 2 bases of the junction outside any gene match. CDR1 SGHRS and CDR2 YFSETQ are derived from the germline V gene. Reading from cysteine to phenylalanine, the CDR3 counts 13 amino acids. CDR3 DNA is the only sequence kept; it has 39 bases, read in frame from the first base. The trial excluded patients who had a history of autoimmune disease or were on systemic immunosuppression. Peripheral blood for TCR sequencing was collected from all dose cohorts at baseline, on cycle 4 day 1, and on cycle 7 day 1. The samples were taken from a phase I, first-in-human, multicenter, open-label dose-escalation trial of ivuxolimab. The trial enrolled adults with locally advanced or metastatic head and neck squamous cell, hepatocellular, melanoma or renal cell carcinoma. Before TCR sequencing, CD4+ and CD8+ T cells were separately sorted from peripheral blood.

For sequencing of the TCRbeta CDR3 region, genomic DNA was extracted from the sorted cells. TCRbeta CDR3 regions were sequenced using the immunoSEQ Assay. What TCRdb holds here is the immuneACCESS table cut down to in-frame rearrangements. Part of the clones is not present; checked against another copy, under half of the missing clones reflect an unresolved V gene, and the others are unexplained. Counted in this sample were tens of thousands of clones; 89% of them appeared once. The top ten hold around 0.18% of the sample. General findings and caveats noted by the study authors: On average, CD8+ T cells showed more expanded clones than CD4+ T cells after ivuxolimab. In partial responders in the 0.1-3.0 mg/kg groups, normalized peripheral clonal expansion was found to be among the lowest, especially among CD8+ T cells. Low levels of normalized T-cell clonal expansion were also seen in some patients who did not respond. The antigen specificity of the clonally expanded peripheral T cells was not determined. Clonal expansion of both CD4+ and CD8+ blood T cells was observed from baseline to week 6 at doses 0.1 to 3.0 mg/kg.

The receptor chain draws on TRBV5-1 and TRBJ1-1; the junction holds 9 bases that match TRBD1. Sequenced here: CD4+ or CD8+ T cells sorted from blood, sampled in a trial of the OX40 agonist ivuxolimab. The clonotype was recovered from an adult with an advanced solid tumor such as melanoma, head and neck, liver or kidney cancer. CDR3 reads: CASSLQTGGEAFF. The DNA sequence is TGCGCCAGCAGCTTGCAGACAGGGGGTGAAGCTTTCTTT.